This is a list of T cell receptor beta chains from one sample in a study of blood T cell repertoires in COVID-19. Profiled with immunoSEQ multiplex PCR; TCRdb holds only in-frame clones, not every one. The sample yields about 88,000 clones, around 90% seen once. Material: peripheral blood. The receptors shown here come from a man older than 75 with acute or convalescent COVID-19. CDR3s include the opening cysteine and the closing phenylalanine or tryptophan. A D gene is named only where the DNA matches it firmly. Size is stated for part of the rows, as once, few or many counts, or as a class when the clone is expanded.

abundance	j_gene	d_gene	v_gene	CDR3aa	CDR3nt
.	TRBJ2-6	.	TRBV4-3	CASSQEAGSSSGANVLTF	TGCGCCAGCAGCCAAGAAGCCGGCTCTAGCTCTGGGGCCAACGTCCTGACTTTC
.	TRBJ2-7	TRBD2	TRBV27	CASSFPGTSGVYEQYF	TGTGCCAGCAGTTTCCCCGGGACTAGCGGAGTTTACGAGCAGTACTTC
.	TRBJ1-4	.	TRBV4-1	CASSRLPGDQNEKLFF	TGCGCCAGCAGCCGCCTTCCGGGAGATCAAAATGAAAAACTGTTTTTT
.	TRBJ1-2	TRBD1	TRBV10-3	CAISDQGAIMANYGYTF	TGTGCCATCAGTGATCAGGGGGCAATAATGGCTAACTATGGCTACACCTTC
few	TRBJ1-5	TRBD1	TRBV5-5	CASSPSTGQGNQPQHF	TGTGCCAGCAGCCCCTCGACCGGACAGGGAAATCAGCCCCAGCATTTT
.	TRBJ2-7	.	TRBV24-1	CATSGTTYEQYF	TGTGCCACTTCCGGGACAACCTACGAGCAGTACTTC
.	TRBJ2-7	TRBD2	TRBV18	CASSPRSGGSSYEQYF	TGTGCCAGCTCACCACGTAGCGGGGGGAGCTCCTACGAGCAGTACTTC
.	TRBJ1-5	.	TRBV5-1	CASSPFTGNNQPQHF	TGCGCCAGCAGCCCATTTACAGGGAACAATCAGCCCCAGCATTTT
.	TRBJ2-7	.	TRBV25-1	CASSERLGAGKSREQYF	TGTGCCAGCAGTGAACGGCTGGGGGCAGGGAAAAGTCGCGAGCAGTACTTC
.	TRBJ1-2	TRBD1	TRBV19	CASSTYTGDGYTF	TGTGCCAGTAGTACCTATACAGGGGATGGCTACACCTTC
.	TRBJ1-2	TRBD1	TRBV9	CASSGRDRGPDGYTF	TGTGCCAGCAGCGGCCGGGACAGGGGACCAGATGGCTACACCTTC
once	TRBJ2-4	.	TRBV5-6	CASSFFGSEANIQYF	TGTGCCAGCAGCTTTTTCGGGAGTGAGGCCAACATTCAGTACTTC
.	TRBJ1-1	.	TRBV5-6	CASSSYTEAFF	TGTGCCAGCAGCTCCTACACTGAAGCTTTCTTT
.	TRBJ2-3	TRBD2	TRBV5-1	CASSGTSGGNTDTQYF	TGCGCCAGCAGTGGGACTAGCGGGGGAAACACAGATACGCAGTATTTT
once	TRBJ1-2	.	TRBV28	CASSPTVDGYTF	TGTGCCAGCAGCCCAACAGTGGATGGCTACACCTTC
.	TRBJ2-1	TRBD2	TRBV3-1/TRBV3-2	CASSQDSPAGPPFSYNEQFF	TGTGCCAGCAGCCAAGATAGCCCAGCGGGGCCCCCCTTTTCCTACAATGAGCAGTTCTTC
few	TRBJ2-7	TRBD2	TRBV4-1	CASSQTSGDTYEQYF	TGCGCCAGCAGCCAAACTAGCGGTGACACCTACGAGCAGTACTTC
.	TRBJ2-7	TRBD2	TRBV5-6	CASSLGGGRRYEQYF	TGTGCCAGCAGCTTGGGCGGGGGTAGGAGATACGAGCAGTACTTC
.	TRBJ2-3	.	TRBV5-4	CASSLSGERMLYF	TGTGCCAGCAGCTTGTCGGGGGAGAGGATGTTGTATTTT
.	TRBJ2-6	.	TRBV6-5	CASRREAVGANVLTF	TGTGCCAGCAGAAGAGAGGCTGTGGGGGCCAACGTCCTGACTTTC
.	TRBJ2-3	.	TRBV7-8	CASSSTGAWRGTDTQYF	TGTGCCAGCAGCTCTACAGGGGCTTGGAGGGGCACAGATACGCAGTATTTT
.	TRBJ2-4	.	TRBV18	CASSPGAVESGIQYF	TGTGCCAGCTCACCAGGGGCGGTGGAGTCGGGCATTCAGTACTTC
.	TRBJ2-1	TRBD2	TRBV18	CASSPNLLAGANEQFF	TGTGCCAGCTCACCGAACCTACTAGCGGGAGCCAATGAGCAGTTCTTC
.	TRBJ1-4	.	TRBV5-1	CASSLGDSEKLFF	TGCGCCAGCAGCTTGGGCGACAGTGAAAAACTGTTTTTT
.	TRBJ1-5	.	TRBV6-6	CASSYSAGRAPQPQHF	TGTGCCAGCAGTTACTCGGCCGGGAGGGCCCCTCAGCCCCAGCATTTT
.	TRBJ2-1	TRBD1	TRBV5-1	CASSSGTGGYNEQFF	TGCGCCAGCAGCTCGGGGACAGGCGGGTACAATGAGCAGTTCTTC
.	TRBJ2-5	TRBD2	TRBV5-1	CASSLGGGSKETQYF	TGCGCCAGCAGCTTGGGAGGCGGGAGCAAAGAGACCCAGTACTTC
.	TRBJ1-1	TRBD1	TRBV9	CASSTQGAGEAFF	TGTGCCAGCAGCACACAGGGGGCGGGGGAAGCTTTCTTT
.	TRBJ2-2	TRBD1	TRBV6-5	CASSYRGTGGAGELFF	TGTGCCAGCAGTTACCGGGGGACAGGGGGAGCCGGGGAGCTGTTTTTT
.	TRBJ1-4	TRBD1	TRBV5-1	CASSSQGTATNEKLFF	TGCGCCAGCAGCTCGCAGGGGACAGCAACTAATGAAAAACTGTTTTTT
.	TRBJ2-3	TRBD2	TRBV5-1	CASSLSGTGGGLAGAWTDTQYF	TGCGCCAGCAGCCTCTCCGGGACAGGGGGAGGACTAGCGGGGGCTTGGACAGATACGCAGTATTTT
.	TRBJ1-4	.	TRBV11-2	CASSLPRGGTNEKLFF	TGTGCCAGCAGCTTACCGAGGGGGGGAACTAATGAAAAACTGTTTTTT
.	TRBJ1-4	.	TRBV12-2	CASRLAPEVNEKLFF	TGTGCAAGTCGCTTAGCCCCAGAGGTTAATGAAAAACTGTTTTTT
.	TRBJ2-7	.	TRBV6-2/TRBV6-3	CASSTTGHLNPYEQYF	TGTGCCAGCAGTACAACGGGACACCTCAACCCCTACGAGCAGTACTTC
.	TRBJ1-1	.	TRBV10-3	CAIRKQENTEAFF	TGTGCCATCAGAAAACAGGAGAACACTGAAGCTTTCTTT
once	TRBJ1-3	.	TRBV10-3	CAISEGQNSGNTIYF	TGTGCCATCAGTGAGGGACAGAACTCTGGAAACACCATATATTTT
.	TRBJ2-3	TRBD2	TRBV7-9	CASSPSTSGTDTQYF	TGTGCCAGCAGCCCTTCGACTAGCGGCACAGATACGCAGTATTTT
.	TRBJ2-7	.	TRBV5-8	CASSLGEFREQYF	TGTGCCAGCAGCTTGGGAGAGTTCCGCGAGCAGTACTTC